The present T cell receptor beta chain was sequenced within a study of identical twins. Germline-derived CDR1 and CDR2 are SGHRS and YFSETQ. The CDR3 runs to 19 residues. With V trimmed by 3 bases and J by 2 bases, 10 bases remained unmatched. TCRdb used MiXCR to reprocess the 5' RACE reads, holding one entry per CDR3 protein. Among around 490,000 distinct CDR3 sequences listed, about 22% were seen once. The same specimen was also included in a second study, on yellow fever vaccine responses in identical twins.

This sequence joins TRBV5-1 and TRBJ2-5, with 16 bases identical to TRBD2. This receptor was obtained from a young woman in good health. The sequenced sample consisted of CD4+ T cells sorted from blood. In DNA, the CDR3 is TGCGCCAGCAGCTCGAACCTCGGGACTAGCGGGAGGGGGCAAGAGACCCAGTACTTC. Translated: CASSSNLGTSGRGQETQYF.